The entry below describes one T cell receptor beta chain. Original methodology: Estimates of nucleated cell counts were drawn from the amplification of reference gene primers. Measured with immunoSEQ multiplex PCR; TCRdb has only the in-frame clones, and not every one. Clone size and the V and J calls come from that table; the DNA yielded D and trimming. The sample includes approximately 67,000 clones, approximately 90% of them seen just once. V was clipped by 5 bases and J by 1 base; unmatched bases: 5. CDR3 size: 15 residues. Germline V gene lookup returns CDR1 SGHTA and CDR2 FQGNSA. These data originate in a study of blood T cell repertoires in COVID-19. Whole-study context: Some COVID-19 samples were acute and others convalescent; all came from the United States, Italy and Spain.

This clonotype was sampled from a woman older than 75 with acute or convalescent COVID-19. Sequencing was done on a sample of peripheral blood. The chain is built from TRBV7-2 and TRBJ2-5; 9 nucleotides align to TRBD1. The chain's CDR3 is CASSILQGAQETQYF. CDR3 nucleotides: TGTGCCAGCAGCATCTTACAGGGGGCCCAAGAGACCCAGTACTTC.